The source of this T cell receptor (beta chain) is a study of beta chain features in type 1 diabetes. Points from the study as a whole: Whatever favoring of shorter templates PCR might show would apply equally to patients and controls. Within the patient group, naive, central memory and Treg TCRB repertoires appeared more similar to each other than within healthy donors. Whether HLA type affects TCRB rearrangement stayed undetermined in the present work. Moderate but significant shortening of TCRB CDR3s was recorded in all four CD4+ subsets from Type 1 diabetes patients.

As for this clone: Its antigen is currently unknown.

Based on CD45RO/CCR7/CD25/CD127/CD95/CD27, CD4+ regulatory, stem cell-like memory, naive and central memory cells were sorted. All of the isolated RNA was reverse transcribed, so expressed TCRB transcripts were sequenced. Repertoires were generated with immunoSEQ multiplex PCR, while TCRdb's copy carries only in-frame clones and drops some. Among hundreds of thousands of clones listed, over 11% were seen once. The V and J ends lost 1 base and 6 bases, in that order; junction bases with no gene match: 6. CDR1 and CDR2 (germline): SGHRS, YFSETQ. There are 15 residues in the CDR3. Sequencing input: naive CD4+ T cells from blood. The chain carries TRBV5-1 and TRBJ2-1; 8 nucleotides match TRBD1. This sequence was found in a man younger than 35 with type 1 diabetes. The CDR3 coding sequence is TGCGCCAGCAGCTTGACCGGGACAGGCTTCAATGAGCAGTTCTTC. It encodes CASSLTGTGFNEQFF.